This TCR beta chain stems from a study of CXCR3-negative and CXCR3-positive naive CD8 T cells. General observations from the study: Hydrophobicity was higher for TRB CDR3s found in CXCR3-positive naive cells than in CXCR3-negative naive cells.

UMI-labeled TRB cDNA libraries were prepared by 5' RACE. No DNA is given; TCRdb re-called the 5' RACE reads and lists each CDR3 protein once. Its table records some 150,000 distinct CDR3 sequences. The CDR3 totals 14 residues. CDR1 and CDR2 (germline): SGHAT, FQNNGV. CD8+ T cell subsets were each sorted in triplicate, 300,000 to 350,000 cells apiece. Naive CD8+ T cells carried a CD45RO-CCR7+CD27+CD95- phenotype. With regard to this clonotype: Antigen: not known.

The sample taken for sequencing was naive CXCR3+ CD8+ T cells from blood. This sample's subset: CD45RO-CCR7+CD27+CD95- naive CD8+ T cells expressing CXCR3 (TNR3+). This chain uses TRBV11-2 with TRBJ2-7; TCRdb returns TRBD1, unconfirmable since there is no DNA. This TCR derives from a human donor in good health. Some clones in this sample may be carry-over from other donors' samples. The CDR3 sequence: CASSLVSRGAEQYF.